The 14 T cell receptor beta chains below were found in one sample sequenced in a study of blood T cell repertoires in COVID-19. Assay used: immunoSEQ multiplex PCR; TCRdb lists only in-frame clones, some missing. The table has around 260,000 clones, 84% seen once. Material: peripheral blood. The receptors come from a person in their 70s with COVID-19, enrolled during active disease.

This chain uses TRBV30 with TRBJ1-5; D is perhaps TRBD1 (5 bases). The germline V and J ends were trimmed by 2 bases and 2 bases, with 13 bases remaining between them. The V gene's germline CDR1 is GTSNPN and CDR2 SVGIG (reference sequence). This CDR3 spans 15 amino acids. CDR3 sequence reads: CAWSSPGGGNQPQHF. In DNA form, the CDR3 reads TGTGCCTGGAGTTCTCCGGGGGGTGGCAATCAGCCCCAGCATTTT.

The CDR3 DNA reads TGTGCCAGCGGGGTAGGGGTGCAAAACATTCAGTACTTC. Translated, it gives CASGVGVQNIQYF. V gene TRBV28 combines with J gene TRBJ2-4, with D possibly being TRBD1 (5 bases). The germline V gene encodes CDR1 MDHEN and CDR2 SYDVKM. Trimming shortened V by 8 bases and J by 5 bases, and 13 bases separated the two germline ends. The CDR3 has 13 amino acids.

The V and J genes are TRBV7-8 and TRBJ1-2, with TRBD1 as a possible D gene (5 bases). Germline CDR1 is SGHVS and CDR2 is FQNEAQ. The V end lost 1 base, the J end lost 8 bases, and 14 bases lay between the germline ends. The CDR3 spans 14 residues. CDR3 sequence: CASSLDGRGGGYTF. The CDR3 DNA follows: TGTGCCAGCAGCTTAGATGGAAGGGGAGGAGGCTACACCTTC. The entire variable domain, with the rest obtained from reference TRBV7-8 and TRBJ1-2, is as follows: GAGVSQSPRYKVAKRGQDVALRCDPISGHVSLFWYQQALGQGPEFLTYFQNEAQLDKSGLPSDRFFAERPEGSVSTLKIQRTQQEDSAVYLCASSLDGRGGGYTFGSGTRLTVV.

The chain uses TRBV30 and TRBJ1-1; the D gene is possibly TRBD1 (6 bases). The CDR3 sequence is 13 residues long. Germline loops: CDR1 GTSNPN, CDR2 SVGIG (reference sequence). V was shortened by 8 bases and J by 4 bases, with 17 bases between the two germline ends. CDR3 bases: TGTGCCGCCCGGGACACTATAAGCACTGAAGCTTTCTTT. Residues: CAARDTISTEAFF.

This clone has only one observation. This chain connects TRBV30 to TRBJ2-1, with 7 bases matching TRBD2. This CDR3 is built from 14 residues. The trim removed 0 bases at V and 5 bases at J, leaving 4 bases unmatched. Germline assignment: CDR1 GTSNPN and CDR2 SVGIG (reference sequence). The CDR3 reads CAWSVPSGHNEQFF. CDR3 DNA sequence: TGTGCCTGGAGTGTGCCTAGCGGCCACAATGAGCAGTTCTTC.

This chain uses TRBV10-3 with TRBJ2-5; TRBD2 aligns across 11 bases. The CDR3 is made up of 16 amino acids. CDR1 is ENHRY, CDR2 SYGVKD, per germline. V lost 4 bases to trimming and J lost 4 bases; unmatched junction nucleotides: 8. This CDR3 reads CAISGVAGGQGETQYF. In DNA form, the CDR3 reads TGTGCCATCAGTGGGGTAGCGGGGGGGCAAGGAGAGACCCAGTACTTC.

Written as DNA, the CDR3 is TGCGCCAGCAGCCAGGCGGACAAGGCGGGGAATTCACCCCTCCACTTT. Its translation: CASSQADKAGNSPLHF. This chain uses TRBV4-3 with TRBJ1-6; possible D gene TRBD1, 5 bases. The CDR3 is made up of 16 amino acids. Germline loops: CDR1 LGHNA, CDR2 YSLEER. Trimming removed 3 bases at V and 7 bases at J, with 16 bases between.

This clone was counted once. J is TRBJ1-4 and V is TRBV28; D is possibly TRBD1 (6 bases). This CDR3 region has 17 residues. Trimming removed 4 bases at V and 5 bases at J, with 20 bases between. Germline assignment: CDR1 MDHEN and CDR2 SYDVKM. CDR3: CASSSSRDKEPNEKLFF. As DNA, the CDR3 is TGTGCCAGCAGTTCGTCCCGGGACAAGGAACCAAATGAAAAACTGTTTTTT.

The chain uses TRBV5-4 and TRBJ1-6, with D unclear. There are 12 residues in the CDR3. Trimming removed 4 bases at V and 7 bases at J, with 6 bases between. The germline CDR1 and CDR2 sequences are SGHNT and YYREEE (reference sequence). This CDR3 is CASSPPNSPLHF. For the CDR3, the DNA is TGTGCCAGCAGCCCCCCGAATTCACCCCTCCACTTT.

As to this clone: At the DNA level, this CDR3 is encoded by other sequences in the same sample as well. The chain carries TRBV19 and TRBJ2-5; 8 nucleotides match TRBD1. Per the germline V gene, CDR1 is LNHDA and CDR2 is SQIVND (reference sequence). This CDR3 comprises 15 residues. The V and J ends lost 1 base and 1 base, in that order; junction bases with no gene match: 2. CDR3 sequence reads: CASSIGTGGQETQYF. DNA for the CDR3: TGTGCCAGTAGTATAGGAACAGGGGGCCAAGAGACCCAGTACTTC.

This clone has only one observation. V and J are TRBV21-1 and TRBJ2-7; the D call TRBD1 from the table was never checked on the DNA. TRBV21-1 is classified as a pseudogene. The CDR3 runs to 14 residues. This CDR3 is CASRDLQGIYEQYF. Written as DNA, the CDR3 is TGTGCCAGTAGAGACCTACAGGGCATCTACGAGCAGTACTTC.

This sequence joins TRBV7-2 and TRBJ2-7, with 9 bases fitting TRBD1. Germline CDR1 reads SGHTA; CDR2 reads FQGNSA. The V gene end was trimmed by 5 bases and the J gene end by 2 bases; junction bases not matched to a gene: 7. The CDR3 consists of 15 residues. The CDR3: CASSQAGTGTYEQYF. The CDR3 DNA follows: TGTGCCAGCAGCCAAGCCGGGACAGGGACCTACGAGCAGTACTTC.

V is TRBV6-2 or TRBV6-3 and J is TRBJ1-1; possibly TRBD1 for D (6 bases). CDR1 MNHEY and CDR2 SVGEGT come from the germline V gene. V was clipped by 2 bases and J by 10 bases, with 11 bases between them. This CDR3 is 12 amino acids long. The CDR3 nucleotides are TGTGCCAGCAGTTACGCAGGGGCGGGAGCTTTCTTT. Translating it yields CASSYAGAGAFF.

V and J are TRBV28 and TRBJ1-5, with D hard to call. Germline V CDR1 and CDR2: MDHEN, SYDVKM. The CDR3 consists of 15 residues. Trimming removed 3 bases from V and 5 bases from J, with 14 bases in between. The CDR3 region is CASSLAQHRDQPQHF. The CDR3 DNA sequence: TGTGCCAGCAGTTTGGCTCAGCACCGGGATCAGCCCCAGCATTTT.